This passage covers 14 T cell receptor beta chains from one sample sequenced in a study of shared clonotypes between healthy human individuals. Assay used: immunoSEQ multiplex PCR; TCRdb lists only in-frame clones, some missing. The sample lists about 2 million clones; less than 95% were seen once. Cells designated naive CD8 were CD45RO-negative and were positively selected for CCR7, with terminally differentiated effector memory CD45RA+ cells excluded. Sequencing was done on a sample of naive CD8+ T cells sorted from blood. These receptors originate from a man between 18 and 35 years old in good health.

This rearrangement joins TRBV2 to TRBJ2-7; 7 bases match TRBD1. Unmatched junction bases numbered 5, after V lost 6 bases and J lost 0 bases. CDR1 and CDR2 (germline): SNHLY, FYNNEI. The CDR3 runs 14 residues. The CDR3 coding sequence is TGTGCCAGCAGGGGACAGCCCTACTCCTACGAGCAGTACTTC. Amino acid sequence: CASRGQPYSYEQYF.

The V call is TRBV10-2, the J call TRBJ1-5; D possibly corresponds to TRBD1 (5 bases). Germline V gene sequence: CDR1 WSHSY, CDR2 SAAADI. CDR3 length: 14 amino acids. V lost 0 bases and J 7 bases, leaving 10 bases between the germline ends. For the CDR3, the DNA is TGCGCCAGCAGTGAGTCCGGGACGGGGCAGCCCCAGCATTTT. Its translation is CASSESGTGQPQHF.

Here the CDR3 reads CASSLVGAGGLHEQYF. Written as DNA, the CDR3 is TGTGCCAGCAGCTTAGTGGGGGCGGGAGGATTGCACGAGCAGTACTTC. The rearrangement joins TRBV7-2 to TRBJ2-7, with 8 nucleotides matching TRBD2. The junction had 10 bases not matched to a gene; V was cut back by 1 base and J by 5 bases. Germline values: CDR1 SGHTA, CDR2 FQGNSA. The CDR3 contains 16 residues.

V gene TRBV7-6 combines with J gene TRBJ1-6; a possible D gene is TRBD1 (6 bases). There are 14 residues in the CDR3. The ends were cut back, 5 bases at V and 12 bases at J, with 17 bases in the middle. Germline CDR1 is SGHVS and CDR2 is FNYEAQ. The CDR3 sequence is CASSPPGQSRPLHF. The CDR3 region has the DNA TGTGCCAGCAGCCCACCCGGACAGTCGCGACCCCTCCACTTT.

The chain links TRBV27 to TRBJ1-1, with D perhaps matching TRBD1 (5 bases). The CDR3 is 14 residues long. The germline gives CDR1 MNHEY, CDR2 SMNVEV (reference sequence). V gave up 6 bases and J gave up 4 bases, with 15 bases separating them. The CDR3 is CASSHHGGGTEAFF. The DNA of the CDR3 is TGTGCCAGCAGCCACCATGGGGGTGGCACTGAAGCTTTCTTT.

CDR3 protein: CASSTPPGIQPQHF. Written as DNA, the CDR3 is TGTGCCAGCAGCACCCCCCCAGGGATTCAGCCCCAGCATTTT. This rearrangement joins TRBV9 to TRBJ1-5; D possibly corresponds to TRBD1 (5 bases). Germline lookup yields CDR1 SGDLS and CDR2 YYNGEE. Trimming removed 4 bases from V and 6 bases from J, with 14 bases in between. The CDR3 has 14 amino acids.

The chain recombines TRBV19 with TRBJ1-2; D remains ambiguous. The CDR3 totals 10 residues. The V gene's germline CDR1 is LNHDA and CDR2 SQIVND (reference sequence). V gave up 7 bases and J gave up 4 bases, with 4 bases separating them. CDR3 sequence: CASNSYGYTF. The CDR3 nucleotides are TGTGCCAGTAACAGCTATGGCTACACCTTC. Full variable domain (remainder filled in from reference TRBV19 and TRBJ1-2): DGGITQSPKYLFRKEGQNVTLSCEQNLNHDAMYWYRQDPGQGLRLIYYSQIVNDFQKGDIAEGYSVSREKKESFPLTVTSAQKNPTAFYLCASNSYGYTFGSGTRLTVV.

The chain joins TRBV5-4 to TRBJ1-6; TRBD1 aligns across 9 bases. The V gene end was trimmed by 3 bases and the J gene end by 0 bases; junction bases not matched to a gene: 7. This CDR3 spans 18 amino acids. Germline values: CDR1 SGHNT, CDR2 YYREEE (reference sequence). The DNA for the CDR3 is TGTGCCAGCAGCTCGGGACAGGGACCCTACTCCTATAATTCACCCCTCCACTTT. Amino acids: CASSSGQGPYSYNSPLHF. Based on the CDR3 plus reference TRBV5-4 and TRBJ1-6, the full variable domain is ETGVTQSPTHLIKTRGQQVTLRCSSQSGHNTVSWYQQALGQGPQFIFQYYREEENGRGNFPPRFSGLQFPNYSSELNVNALELDDSALYLCASSSGQGPYSYNSPLHFGNGTRLTVT.

The rearrangement joins TRBV6-5 to TRBJ2-7; D perhaps matches TRBD1 (7 bases). Trimming removed 0 bases from V and 2 bases from J, with 14 bases in between. Germline V gives CDR1 MNHEY, CDR2 SVGAGI. There are 16 residues in the CDR3. The chain's CDR3 is CASSYSGGTETYEQYF. For the CDR3, the DNA is TGTGCCAGCAGTTACTCTGGGGGGACAGAAACCTACGAGCAGTACTTC.

The chain has TRBV7-2 and TRBJ2-7; D possibly uses TRBD1 or TRBD2 (5 bases each). This CDR3 has 16 amino acids. CDR1 is SGHTA and CDR2 is FQGNSA in the germline V gene. Trimming stripped 5 bases from V and 2 bases from J, with 19 bases between. The CDR3 is CASSQARGTDAYEQYF. The DNA for the CDR3 is TGTGCCAGCAGCCAAGCCCGAGGGACGGATGCCTACGAGCAGTACTTC. The variable domain in full, with the rest retrieved from reference TRBV7-2 and TRBJ2-7, is GAGVSQSPSNKVTEKGKDVELRCDPISGHTALYWYRQSLGQGLEFLIYFQGNSAPDKSGLPSDRFSAERTGGSVSTLTIQRTQQEDSAVYLCASSQARGTDAYEQYFGPGTRLTVT.

This clone appeared a few times. J is TRBJ1-5 and V is TRBV6-5, with 9 bases matching TRBD1. The CDR3 extends over 14 amino acids. CDR1 is MNHEY, CDR2 SVGAGI, per germline. V shed 5 bases, J shed 3 bases, and the junction held 2 bases outside the gene matches. CDR3 DNA: TGTGCCAGCAGTCAACAGGGGGCCAATCAGCCCCAGCATTTT. As protein: CASSQQGANQPQHF.

The V call is TRBV5-1, the J call TRBJ2-7; D is unclear. Trimming stripped 3 bases from V and 0 bases from J, with 10 bases between. This CDR3 contains 14 residues. Germline CDR1 is SGHRS and CDR2 is YFSETQ. CDR3 residues: CASSWTDSSYEQYF. The CDR3 nucleotides are TGCGCCAGCAGCTGGACGGATAGCTCCTACGAGCAGTACTTC.

The rearrangement joins TRBV9 to TRBJ1-6; D may be TRBD1 (5 bases). This CDR3 has 15 amino acids. Germline V gene data show CDR1 as SGDLS and CDR2 as YYNGEE. V lost 0 bases to trimming and J lost 9 bases, with 13 bases between them. CDR3 nucleotide sequence: TGTGCCAGCAGCGTAGGAGGGGCCGTTGGTTCACCCCTCCACTTT. Translation: CASSVGGAVGSPLHF.

The chain recombines TRBV30 with TRBJ2-7; D remains unclear. Germline assignment: CDR1 GTSNPN and CDR2 SVGIG (reference sequence). The length of the CDR3 is 12 residues. Trimming pared 8 bases from V and 2 bases from J, leaving 13 bases between. CDR3 sequence: CAGDSGAYEQYF. CDR3 DNA: TGTGCCGGGGATTCTGGGGCCTACGAGCAGTACTTC.